Given below is one T cell receptor (beta chain) in context. This clone has only one observation. Its antigen is not yet known. No base quality information exists; no much larger clone differs at one position. The sample is drawn from a study of blood T cell repertoires in COVID-19 (dated by TCRdb to the early 2020s). At the level of the whole study: Samples from collaborators originated in the United States, Italy and Spain and spanned both the acute and convalescent phases of COVID-19. The prospective study material was composed of cDNA or gDNA derived from T cells, B-cell-depleted T cells, or PBMCs. Deeply sampled blood TCRbeta repertoires from subjects exposed to, actively infected with, or recovered from COVID-19 were included in the dataset. The repertoires were made available in a free public database intended to serve as a resource for research on the immune response to SARS-CoV-2. The samples were drawn from two sources: the first 160 participants of the ongoing ImmuneRACE study, and over 1,000 subjects contributed by 6 global collaborators. Sample metadata almost always included a de-identified subject ID, COVID-19 status, age in years and sex. HLA class I and class II types, where available, came from metadata supplied by the sample provider rather than from assay-based typing.

In the prospective study, participants were 18 to 89 years old, resided in 20 to 30 geographic areas of the United States, and were enrolled through a virtual design. To assign participants to cohorts, the prospective study relied on clinical history that participants themselves reported in a screening survey and a study questionnaire. In the prospective study, mobile phlebotomists collected whole blood, serum and a nasopharyngeal or oropharyngeal swab from each participant. Participants in the prospective study had the option to provide additional blood draws and questionnaires over a 2-month period. Before DNA extraction, prospective study blood samples were shipped either frozen or at room temperature. Overall study results and their limits: Clinical and demographic metadata were provided uncurated, with the amount varying by source and participant.

From the cysteine through the phenylalanine, the CDR3 covers 13 amino acids. Just the 39-base CDR3 DNA is kept, in frame starting at base 1. V and J lose 4 bases and 2 bases, and a span of 12 bases separates them. Via the germline V gene, CDR1 is SQVTM and CDR2 ANQGSEA. TCRbeta CDR3 regions were amplified from genomic DNA using the immunoSEQ Assay, a bias-controlled multiplex PCR. In the original analysis: Within the assay, amplification of reference gene primers was used to estimate how many nucleated cells each sample contained. To quantify the absolute abundance of each unique TCRbeta CDR3 rearrangement, sequence reads were collapsed and filtered. For each sample, productive Simpson clonality was calculated as the square root of Simpson's diversity index across productive rearrangements. TCRdb stores this immuneACCESS table with in-frame sequences only. Part of the clones is absent; in the studies checked, under half of the shortfall reflects unresolved V genes, and no reason is known for the rest. V and J calls and clone size are copied from that table; D and trimming were computed from the DNA. This sample comprises 88,000 or so clones, around 89% of them detected only once. Roughly 1% of the sample rests with the top ten.

This receptor was obtained from a woman aged 45-65 years with acute COVID-19. Sample: PBMCs or T cells enriched from blood (not recorded which). The chain is made from TRBV29-1 and TRBJ2-7; D gene: possibly TRBD1, on 6 matching bases. The bases read TGCAGCGTTGCTGGGACACCCCCCTACGAGCAGTACTTC. Protein translation: CSVAGTPPYEQYF.